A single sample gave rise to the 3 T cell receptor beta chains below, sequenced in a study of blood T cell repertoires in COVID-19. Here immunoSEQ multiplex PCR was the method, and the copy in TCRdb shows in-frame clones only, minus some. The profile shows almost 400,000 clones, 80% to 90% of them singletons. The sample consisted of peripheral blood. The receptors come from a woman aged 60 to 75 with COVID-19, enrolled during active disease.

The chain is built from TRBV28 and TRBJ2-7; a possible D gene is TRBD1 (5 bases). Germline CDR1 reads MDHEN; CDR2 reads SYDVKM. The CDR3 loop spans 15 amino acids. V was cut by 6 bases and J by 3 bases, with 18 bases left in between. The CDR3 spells CASSPSKGHVYEQYF. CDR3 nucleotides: TGTGCCAGCAGCCCGAGTAAAGGACACGTCTACGAGCAGTACTTC.

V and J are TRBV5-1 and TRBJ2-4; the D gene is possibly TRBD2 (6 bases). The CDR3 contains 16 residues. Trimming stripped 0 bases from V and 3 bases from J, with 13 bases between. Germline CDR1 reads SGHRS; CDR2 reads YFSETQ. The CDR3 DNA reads TGCGCCAGCAGCTTGGGTCGGCAGGGAGGCAAAAACATTCAGTACTTC. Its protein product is CASSLGRQGGKNIQYF.

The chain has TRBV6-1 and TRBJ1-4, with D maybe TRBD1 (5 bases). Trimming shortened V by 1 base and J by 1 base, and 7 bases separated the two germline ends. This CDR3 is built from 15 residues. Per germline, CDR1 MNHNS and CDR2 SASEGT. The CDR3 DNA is TGTGCCAGCAGTGAAGGCAGGGTAACTAATGAAAAACTGTTTTTT. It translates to CASSEGRVTNEKLFF.